Many counts were recorded for the clone carrying this TCR beta chain. The data were obtained in a study of blood T cells in healthy people across ages. Germline V gene lookup returns CDR1 MNHEY and CDR2 SMNVEV (reference sequence). Deletions cut 6 bases from V and 2 bases from J, with 11 bases between. The CDR3 covers 13 residues. For the second PCR, which ran for roughly 6 to 12 cycles, a sample-barcoded 5' primer and a J-beta primer mix were used. TCRdb reprocessed the 5' RACE reads with MiXCR, giving one entry per CDR3 protein. This sample carries 1.5 million to 2 million distinct CDR3 sequences, 28% of them seen once, and the ten largest clones take 7% to 9%.

Sequencing input: blood. The chain employs TRBV27 and TRBJ2-7; possible D gene TRBD1, 6 bases. This clonotype was obtained from a woman aged 25-40 years in good health. The CDR3 loop reads CASRGQNAYEQYF. CDR3 nucleotide sequence: TGTGCCAGCAGAGGACAGAACGCCTACGAGCAGTACTTC.